This T cell receptor beta chain was captured by sequencing in a study of T cells expressing NK-cell markers (dated by TCRdb to 2020 to 2022). Describing the broader study: About eight donors provided sorted CD3+CD56+NKG2C+, CD3+CD56+NKG2C- and CD3+CD56-NKG2C+ T-cell subsets, whose TCR beta-chain repertoires were profiled. Among the eight sequenced donors, only one was HCMV-seronegative, while the other seven were HCMV-seropositive. The study sequenced eight donors, all healthy volunteers chosen at random: three men and five women. Sequencing of the libraries produced 2 x 150 bp reads on Illumina HiSeq 2000/2500, MiSeq or NextSeq.

Reads for this sample came from an Illumina HiSeq 2000. TCR beta cDNA libraries were prepared using 5'RACE template switching, which introduced a universal primer site and unique molecular identifiers. cDNA synthesis was primed from the TCR beta constant segment and was followed by two successive PCR amplification steps. Regarding the original processing steps: Reads were demultiplexed and grouped by UMI with MIGEC, and clonotypes were assembled and quantified with MiTCR. To remove erroneous sequences, TCR cDNA sequences were retained only when supported by two or more reads. The tcR package was used for downstream repertoire analysis, and clonotypes were matched between fractions using CDR3 nucleotide sequence together with V segment. VDJmatch was used to annotate antigen specificity against VDJdb, with one amino acid substitution allowed in CDR3. The reads went through TCRdb reprocessing, and each CDR3 protein sequence gets one entry with no DNA. Here the V and J calls rest on TCRdb's processing, not on the authors' analysis. The sample table holds roughly 390,000 distinct CDR3 sequences. The ten biggest clones cover about 10% of the sample.

Points on this clonotype: Its antigen remains unidentified.

The CDR3 runs 12 amino acids, cysteine and phenylalanine included. No nucleotide data were recorded. The germline V gene supplies CDR1 SGHRS and CDR2 YFSETQ. The study at large found these results: Whether the expanded NKG2C-expressing T cell clones were specific for HCMV antigens was left unclear. In more than five donors, the dominant CD3+CD56+NKG2C+ clonotypes were found to rank among the top 10 CD8+ clonotypes and to make up about 1.0-7.5% of CD8+ T cells. Those dominant clonotypes were again the most abundant among CD3+CD56-NKG2C+ cells in a handful of donors, at about 25-60.1%.

HCMV-specific IgG was detected in serum with a commercial ELISA kit to determine HCMV serostatus. Peripheral blood mononuclear cells were isolated from blood by Ficoll density gradient centrifugation. This receptor chain uses TRBV5-1 and TRBJ2-4. Sequenced material: blood T cells: a sorted CD56 or NKG2C T cell subset, CD4+ or CD8+ T cells, or bulk PBMC T cells (not recorded which). This TCR derives from a woman aged 50 to 60 in good health. Donor details come from another sample of the same person, matched by shared clones. The CDR3 has the sequence CASSLMGNIQYF.